The source of this TCR beta chain is a study of shared clonotypes between healthy human individuals. Study-level findings and limits: Between a handful of donors, naive CD4 clonotypes were shared at a level of about 5%.

From germline, CDR1 is SQVTM and CDR2 ANQGSEA. The V and J ends lost 4 bases and 4 bases respectively, with 11 bases between them. This CDR3 is 12 amino acids long. Libraries were prepared by immunoSEQ multiplex PCR; TCRdb keeps only in-frame clonotypes and omits some of them. The table has 800,000 or so clones, approximately 97% seen once. Notes on this clone: Antigen specificity is unknown.

Only CD45RO-negative cells positively selected for CCR7 counted as naive CD8 cells, so terminally differentiated effector memory CD45RA+ cells were excluded. Healthy HIV-negative adults without recent acute infections or vaccinations served as donors. Sequenced sample: naive CD8+ T cells sorted from blood. The chain couples TRBV29-1 to TRBJ2-7; D possibly corresponds to TRBD2 (6 bases). The sequence was obtained from a man younger than 40 in good health. In DNA form, the CDR3 reads TGCAGCGTTGTGAAGGGAGGATACGAGCAGTACTTC. It translates to CSVVKGGYEQYF.